The TCR beta chain described here comes from a study of shared clonotypes between healthy human individuals. Across the study: Donors consisted of two women and three men between 18 and 49.

Profiled with immunoSEQ multiplex PCR; TCRdb holds only in-frame clones, not every one. Of hundreds of thousands of clones in the sample, about 85% were seen once. The donor cohort consisted entirely of Caucasian adults residing in Nashville, Tennessee. This clone came up once. CDR1 and CDR2 from the germline V gene are SNHLY and FYNNEI. V was pared by 0 bases and J by 9 bases, with 3 bases of the junction left unmatched. The CDR3 totals 14 residues. The V gene is TRBV2, the J gene TRBJ2-1; 9 bases map to TRBD2. The receptor was isolated from a woman aged 40 to 50 in good health. Some clones in this sample may be carry-over from other donors' samples. The sequenced sample was PBMCs. The CDR3 spells CASSEAAGGAEQFF. For the CDR3, the DNA is TGTGCCAGCAGTGAAGCAGCGGGAGGTGCTGAGCAGTTCTTC.